One and the same sample provided the 4 T cell receptor beta chains below, sequenced in a study of cytomegalovirus exposure and HLA in healthy donors (dated by TCRdb to between 2016 and 2019). The receptor library was made with the immunoSEQ multiplex PCR assay. A mixture of 60 forward primers for TCR Vbeta segments and 13 reverse primers for TCR Jbeta segments was used in the multiplex PCR. Drawn from immuneACCESS, this table holds only the in-frame rearrangements with V and J called that TCRdb kept. Clones are partly lost; checked studies trace under half to an unresolved V gene and leave the rest unexplained. Within this sample are under 150,000 clones, with approximately 85% of them counted one time only. The ten largest account for less than 7% of the sample. The sample comprised PBMCs. The receptors were gathered from a woman aged 25 to 39 in good health and CMV-seropositive.

This chain joins TRBV5-1 and TRBJ1-1; 8 bases match TRBD1. The CDR3 has 18 residues. The germline V gene has CDR1 SGHRS and CDR2 YFSETQ. Germline trimming cut 2 bases from V and 0 bases from J; bases unmatched to any gene: 12. The CDR3 spells CASSFQPGTGALNTEAFF. CDR3 nucleotide sequence: TGCGCCAGCAGCTTCCAACCCGGGACAGGCGCCTTGAACACTGAAGCTTTCTTT. Full variable domain (missing parts from reference TRBV5-1 and TRBJ1-1): KAGVTQTPRYLIKTRGQQVTLSCSPISGHRSVSWYQQTPGQGLQFLFEYFSETQRNKGNFPGRFSGRQFSNSRSEMNVSTLELGDSALYLCASSFQPGTGALNTEAFFGQGTRLTVV.

This chain uses TRBV7-9 with TRBJ2-5; possibly TRBD1 for D (6 bases). With 1 base removed from V and 5 bases from J, the gap between germline ends came to 14 bases. The CDR3 sequence is 15 residues long. CDR1 and CDR2 from the germline V gene are SEHNR and FQNEAQ (reference sequence). Written as DNA, the CDR3 is TGTGCCAGCAGCTTAGGGACAGCCCTCCGGGAGACCCAGTACTTC. Its translation is CASSLGTALRETQYF.

In its sample, this clone was seen once. The V call is TRBV6-5, the J call TRBJ1-1; no definite D call. V lost 6 bases and J 4 bases, leaving 15 bases between the germline ends. Germline V gene lookup returns CDR1 MNHEY and CDR2 SVGAGI. The CDR3 is made up of 14 amino acids. Written as DNA, the CDR3 is TGTGCCAGCAGCTCTCTAGCCGGAAGCACTGAAGCTTTCTTT. It yields the protein CASSSLAGSTEAFF.

V and J are TRBV6-1 and TRBJ2-1; a weak D match, TRBD1 (6 bases). The V end was cut by 10 bases, the J end by 0 bases, with 13 bases between. The CDR3 has 14 amino acids. The germline CDR1 and CDR2 sequences are MNHNS and SASEGT. The CDR3 is CATRGLSSYNEQFF. In nucleotides, the CDR3 is TGTGCCACCAGGGGCCTGAGCTCCTACAATGAGCAGTTCTTC.